Shown below are 24 T cell receptor beta chains from a single sample sequenced in a study of blood T cell repertoires in COVID-19. Here immunoSEQ multiplex PCR was the method, and the copy in TCRdb shows in-frame clones only, minus some. Altogether hundreds of thousands of clones are present, under 90% being singletons, with the ten largest covering more than 1.5%. Sequencing was done on a sample of PBMCs or T cells enriched from blood (not recorded which). All receptors come from a man between 40 and 49 years old who had recovered from COVID-19.

The CDR3 region is CASSTDRTGFQPQHF. The CDR3 region has the DNA TGTGCCAGTAGTACGGACCGCACAGGGTTTCAGCCCCAGCATTTT. The V call is TRBV19, the J call TRBJ1-5, with D perhaps matching TRBD1 (6 bases). Trimming stripped 4 bases from V and 6 bases from J, with 16 bases between. Germline loops: CDR1 LNHDA, CDR2 SQIVND (reference sequence). This CDR3 comprises 15 residues. The full variable domain, completed using reference TRBV19 and TRBJ1-5, is DGGITQSPKYLFRKEGQNVTLSCEQNLNHDAMYWYRQDPGQGLRLIYYSQIVNDFQKGDIAEGYSVSREKKESFPLTVTSAQKNPTAFYLCASSTDRTGFQPQHFGDGTRLSIL.

This clone was observed once. V and J are TRBV6-5 and TRBJ1-1; possible D gene TRBD1, 6 bases. This CDR3 has 14 residues. Germline assignment: CDR1 MNHEY and CDR2 SVGAGI. V was cut by 8 bases and J by 0 bases, with 13 bases left in between. The CDR3 protein is CASLPGHLNTEAFF. The DNA of the CDR3 is TGTGCCAGCCTCCCGGGACATTTGAACACTGAAGCTTTCTTT.

The chain recombines TRBV3-1 (or the pseudogene TRBV3-2) with TRBJ2-7; 9 bases line up with TRBD1. V trimming: 4 bases; J trimming: 5 bases; junction bases outside the gene matches: 6. The germline CDR1 and CDR2 sequences are LGHDT and YNNKEL (reference sequence). This CDR3 region has 14 residues. The CDR3 DNA sequence: TGTGCCAGCAGCCCCGGGACAGGGTTCCACGAGCAGTACTTC. Amino acid sequence: CASSPGTGFHEQYF.

The rearrangement uses TRBV24-1 and TRBJ2-3; TRBD2 matches at 16 bases. Germline V gives CDR1 KGHDR, CDR2 SFDVKD. V lost 6 bases to trimming and J lost 4 bases; unmatched junction nucleotides: 9. The CDR3 consists of 18 residues. For the CDR3, the DNA is TGTGCCACCAGTACCGGGACTAGCGGGAGGGCCTTCTCAGATACGCAGTATTTT. This encodes CATSTGTSGRAFSDTQYF.

This clone was observed once. The V and J genes are TRBV5-4 and TRBJ1-1; a weak D match, TRBD1 (6 bases). Trimming took off 0 bases at V and 5 bases at J, with 23 bases between the two ends. In germline, CDR1 is SGHNT, CDR2 YYREEE (reference sequence). The CDR3 runs to 18 residues. CDR3 in DNA: TGTGCCAGCAGCTTGGGGCCCGCGGACAGACGGATCATAACTGAAGCTTTCTTT. The encoded protein is CASSLGPADRRIITEAFF.

The chain employs TRBV5-1 and TRBJ2-7, with D perhaps TRBD2 (6 bases). Germline CDR1 is SGHRS and CDR2 is YFSETQ. The CDR3 runs 14 residues. V was pared by 4 bases and J by 5 bases, with 16 bases between. The CDR3 region is CASSGGLNDHEQYF. CDR3 DNA sequence: TGCGCCAGCAGCGGGGGACTCAATGACCACGAGCAGTACTTC.

The chain links TRBV20-1 to TRBJ2-3; tentative D call: TRBD2 (6 bases). CDR3 length: 11 residues. The germline CDR1 and CDR2 sequences are DFQATT and SNEGSKA (reference sequence). V gave up 6 bases and J gave up 5 bases, with 9 bases separating them. CDR3 nucleotides: TGCAGTGCCGGGGGACTAGATACGCAGTATTTT. Its translation is CSAGGLDTQYF.

At least ten counts were recorded for this clone. The V gene is TRBV7-8, the J gene TRBJ1-3; D not resolved. Trimming shortened V by 4 bases and J by 2 bases, and 15 bases separated the two germline ends. This CDR3 region has 16 residues. Looked up from germline, CDR1 is SGHVS and CDR2 is FQNEAQ. The CDR3, as DNA: TGTGCCAGCAGCTCCCTAACACGGAGGACTGGAAACACCATATATTTT. This codes for CASSSLTRRTGNTIYF.

The rearrangement uses TRBV12-3 or TRBV12-4 and TRBJ2-3; D is unclear. Trimming pared 2 bases from V and 4 bases from J, leaving 7 bases between. This CDR3 contains 13 residues. The CDR3 region has the DNA TGTGCCAGCAGTTTAAGAGGCCCAGATACGCAGTATTTT. Translating gives CASSLRGPDTQYF.

V and J are TRBV19 and TRBJ2-3, with TRBD2 identical over 7 bases. Per germline, CDR1 LNHDA and CDR2 SQIVND (reference sequence). The CDR3 covers 13 residues. Here the CDR3 DNA reads TGTGCTAGTCGCGAGCGGGGTGGAGATACGCAGTATTTT. This encodes CASRERGGDTQYF. The full variable domain, its missing parts supplied by reference TRBV19 and TRBJ2-3, is DGGITQSPKYLFRKEGQNVTLSCEQNLNHDAMYWYRQDPGQGLRLIYYSQIVNDFQKGDIAEGYSVSREKKESFPLTVTSAQKNPTAFYLCASRERGGDTQYFGPGTRLTVL.

The chain couples TRBV7-2 to TRBJ1-1; TRBD1 might be the D (5 bases). The CDR3 is made up of 12 amino acids. Germline V gene sequence: CDR1 SGHTA, CDR2 FQGNSA. V was trimmed by 5 bases and J by 10 bases, leaving 14 bases between them. The CDR3 DNA follows: TGTGCCAGCAGCAGGCCCCAGGGCGGAGCTTTCTTT. Its translation: CASSRPQGGAFF.

This chain joins TRBV18 and TRBJ2-7, with 9 bases lining up with TRBD2. The length of the CDR3 is 15 residues. Germline-derived CDR1 and CDR2 are KGHSH and LQKENI. Trimming at V came to 6 bases and at J to 6 bases, leaving 12 bases not matched to a gene. CDR3 DNA sequence: TGTGCCAGCTCCGGTTCGAGCGGGGGGCCGGGCGAGCAGTACTTC. Amino acid sequence: CASSGSSGGPGEQYF.

The chain is built from TRBV20-1 and TRBJ1-2; perhaps TRBD1 as D (5 bases). V was pared by 3 bases and J by 8 bases, with 10 bases between. The CDR3 totals 11 residues. In germline, CDR1 is DFQATT, CDR2 SNEGSKA (reference sequence). The CDR3 sequence: CSARQPGGYTF. CDR3 nucleotide sequence: TGCAGTGCTAGGCAGCCAGGGGGCTACACCTTC.

V is TRBV10-3 and J is TRBJ1-1; no firm D call. V shed 6 bases and J shed 7 bases, with 15 bases lying between them. The CDR3 totals 13 residues. Per germline, CDR1 ENHRY and CDR2 SYGVKD. CDR3 protein: CAISREGTNEAFF. As DNA, the CDR3 is TGTGCCATCAGCCGGGAGGGTACCAATGAAGCTTTCTTT.

The gene calls are TRBV12-5 and TRBJ1-5; the match to TRBD1 covers 8 bases. The germline V gene encodes CDR1 LGHNT and CDR2 FRNRAP. This CDR3 comprises 14 residues. The ends lost 6 bases at V and 7 bases at J; junction bases unmatched: 8. The CDR3 sequence is CASGKDRGGQPQHF. The CDR3 region has the DNA TGTGCTAGTGGCAAAGACAGGGGAGGACAGCCCCAGCATTTT.

V and J are TRBV4-1 and TRBJ1-2; 8 bases map to TRBD1. V was clipped by 6 bases and J by 7 bases; unmatched bases: 10. Germline V gene lookup returns CDR1 MGHRA and CDR2 YSYEKL. The CDR3 runs to 14 residues. The CDR3 nucleotides read TGCGCCAGCAGTCAACAAGGACAGGGACTTGGCTACACCTTC. Translation gives CASSQQGQGLGYTF.

The table lists this clone with a count of one. CDR3 sequence: CASSGTGGGNQPQHF. As DNA, the CDR3 is TGTGCCAGTAGTGGCACGGGGGGGGGCAATCAGCCCCAGCATTTT. The chain employs TRBV19 and TRBJ1-5; D perhaps matches TRBD1 (5 bases). The V and J ends lost 5 bases and 2 bases respectively, with 13 bases between them. The germline CDR1 and CDR2 sequences are LNHDA and SQIVND (reference sequence). The CDR3 sequence is 15 residues long.

J is TRBJ2-7 and V is TRBV3-1 (or the pseudogene TRBV3-2); D is perhaps TRBD1 (6 bases). The V gene's germline CDR1 is LGHDT and CDR2 YNNKEL (reference sequence). This CDR3 contains 14 residues. The V and J ends lost 1 base and 3 bases respectively, with 10 bases between them. CDR3 DNA sequence: TGTGCCAGCAGCCAAGGACAGGTATACTACGAGCAGTACTTC. Translation: CASSQGQVYYEQYF.

V and J are TRBV13 and TRBJ1-1, with D possibly matching TRBD1 (5 bases). The CDR3 has 14 amino acids. Trimming shortened V by 0 bases and J by 4 bases, and 9 bases separated the two germline ends. In germline, CDR1 is PRHDT, CDR2 FYEKMQ (reference sequence). Here the CDR3 reads CASSLGQGGTEAFF. CDR3 nucleotide sequence: TGTGCCAGCAGCTTAGGGCAGGGAGGCACTGAAGCTTTCTTT.

V and J are TRBV3-1 (or the pseudogene TRBV3-2) and TRBJ1-1; TRBD1 agrees at 8 bases. Germline V lookup: CDR1 LGHDT, CDR2 YNNKEL (reference sequence). V lost 3 bases to trimming and J lost 0 bases; unmatched junction nucleotides: 0. The length of the CDR3 is 14 residues. CDR3 in amino acids: CASSQGQVNTEAFF. CDR3 nucleotides: TGTGCCAGCAGCCAGGGACAGGTGAACACTGAAGCTTTCTTT.

The V gene is TRBV28, the J gene TRBJ1-3; a possible D gene is TRBD1 (6 bases). Trimming took off 3 bases at V and 0 bases at J, with 9 bases between the two ends. Germline V CDR1 and CDR2: MDHEN, SYDVKM. CDR3 length: 15 residues. CDR3 sequence: CASSLDSLSGNTIYF. In DNA form, the CDR3 reads TGTGCCAGCAGTTTGGACAGCCTCTCTGGAAACACCATATATTTT.

The chain carries TRBV30 and TRBJ1-1, with 11 bases that match TRBD1. V lost 5 bases to trimming and J lost 3 bases; unmatched junction nucleotides: 8. CDR1 is GTSNPN, CDR2 SVGIG, per germline (reference sequence). CDR3 length: 15 amino acids. DNA for the CDR3: TGTGCCTGGGGGTCGGGACAGGGGGTGTACACTGAAGCTTTCTTT. This sequence encodes CAWGSGQGVYTEAFF.

V and J are TRBV3-1 (or the pseudogene TRBV3-2) and TRBJ1-6, with D tentatively TRBD1 (6 bases). This CDR3 contains 14 residues. The germline V and J ends were trimmed by 3 bases and 18 bases, with 21 bases remaining between them. Germline-derived CDR1 and CDR2 are LGHDT and YNNKEL (reference sequence). In nucleotides, the CDR3 is TGTGCCAGCAGCCAGGACCCCTCATTACAGGGAAGCCACTTT. It translates to CASSQDPSLQGSHF.

The chain carries TRBV6-6 and TRBJ1-5; D might be TRBD1 (5 bases). Germline CDR1 MNHNY, CDR2 SVGAGI (reference sequence). V was shortened by 6 bases and J by 4 bases, with 13 bases between the two germline ends. The CDR3 spans 14 residues. The CDR3 coding sequence is TGTGCCAGCAGAACCATAGGGGAAAATCAGCCCCAGCATTTT. This sequence encodes CASRTIGENQPQHF.